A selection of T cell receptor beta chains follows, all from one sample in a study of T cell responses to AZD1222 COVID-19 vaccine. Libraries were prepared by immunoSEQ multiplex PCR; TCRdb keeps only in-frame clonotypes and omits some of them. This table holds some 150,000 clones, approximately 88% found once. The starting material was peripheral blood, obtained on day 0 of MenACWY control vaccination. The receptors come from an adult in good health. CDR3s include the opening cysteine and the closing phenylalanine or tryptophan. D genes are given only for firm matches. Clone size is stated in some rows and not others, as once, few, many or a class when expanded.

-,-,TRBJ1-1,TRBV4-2,CASSQSTGRKPEAFF,TGTGCCAGCAGCCAATCAACAGGCAGAAAACCCGAAGCTTTCTTT
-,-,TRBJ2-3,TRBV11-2,CASSIRGDWRWTDTQYF,TGTGCCAGCAGCATTCGCGGGGACTGGCGCTGGACAGATACGCAGTATTTT
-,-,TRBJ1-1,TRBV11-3,CASSWKGGNTEAFF,TGTGCCAGCAGCTGGAAGGGGGGGAACACTGAAGCTTTCTTT
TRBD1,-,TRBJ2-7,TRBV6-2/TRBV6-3,CASSDRTGNREQYF,TGTGCCAGCAGTGACCGGACAGGGAATCGCGAGCAGTACTTC
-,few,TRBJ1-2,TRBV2,CASSERGWGYTF,TGTGCCAGCAGTGAACGGGGTTGGGGCTACACCTTC
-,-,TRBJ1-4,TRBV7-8,CASSPWTEPNEKLFF,TGTGCCAGCAGCCCCTGGACGGAACCTAATGAAAAACTGTTTTTT
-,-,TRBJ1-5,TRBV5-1,CASSPTGNGNQPQHF,TGCGCCAGCAGCCCTACAGGGAATGGCAATCAGCCCCAGCATTTT
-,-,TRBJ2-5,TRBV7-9,CASSLGQRETQYF,TGTGCCAGCAGCTTAGGACAGCGGGAGACCCAGTACTTC
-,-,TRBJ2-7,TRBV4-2,CASSRLGRGSGVEQYF,TGTGCCAGCAGCCGCCTAGGACGGGGGTCAGGTGTCGAGCAGTACTTC
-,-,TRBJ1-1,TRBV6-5,CASRSRSEAFF,TGTGCCAGCAGATCAAGGTCCGAAGCTTTCTTT
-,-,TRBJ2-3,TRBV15,CATSPGFVQGTLGDTQYF,TGTGCCACCAGCCCGGGCTTTGTACAGGGAACCCTAGGCGATACGCAGTATTTT
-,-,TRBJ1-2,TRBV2,CASSEGQNYGYTF,TGTGCCAGCAGTGAAGGGCAGAACTATGGCTACACCTTC
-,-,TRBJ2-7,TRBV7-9,CASSLVSAYEQYF,TGTGCCAGCAGCTTAGTTTCGGCTTACGAGCAGTACTTC
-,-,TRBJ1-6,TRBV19,CASSIQGGSPLHF,TGTGCCAGTAGTATACAGGGTGGTTCACCCCTCCACTTT
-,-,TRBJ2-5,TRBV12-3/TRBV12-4,CASNLTRVETQYF,TGTGCCAGCAACTTAACGAGGGTAGAGACCCAGTACTTC
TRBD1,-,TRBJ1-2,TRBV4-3,CASSQVGTGWSEWNGYTF,TGCGCCAGCAGCCAAGTCGGGACAGGGTGGTCAGAGTGGAATGGCTACACCTTC
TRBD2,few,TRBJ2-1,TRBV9,CASSGSSGSVNEQFF,TGTGCCAGCAGCGGGAGTAGCGGGAGTGTCAATGAGCAGTTCTTC
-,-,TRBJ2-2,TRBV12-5,CASGLRDTGELFF,TGTGCTAGTGGTTTGCGGGACACCGGGGAGCTGTTTTTT
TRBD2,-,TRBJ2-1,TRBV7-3,CASSLTGGLNSYNEQFF,TGTGCCAGCAGCTTAACGGGAGGGCTCAACTCCTACAATGAGCAGTTCTTC
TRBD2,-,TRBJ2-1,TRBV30,CAWSYKAGGINEQFF,TGTGCCTGGAGTTACAAAGCGGGAGGGATAAATGAGCAGTTCTTC
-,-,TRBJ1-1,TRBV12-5,CASSGTGVPEAFF,-
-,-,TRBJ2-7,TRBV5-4,CASSRWTVGVLEQYF,TGTGCCAGCAGCCGGTGGACTGTTGGTGTATTGGAGCAGTACTTC
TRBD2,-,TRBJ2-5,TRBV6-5,CASSYTSGGAETQYF,TGTGCCAGCAGTTACACTAGCGGGGGGGCAGAGACCCAGTACTTC
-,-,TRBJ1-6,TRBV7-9,CASSPLRGDTSPLHF,TGTGCCAGCAGCCCCCTAAGGGGAGATACTTCACCCCTCCACTTT
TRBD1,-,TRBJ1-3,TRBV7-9,CASSLSPGQRLGNTIYF,TGTGCCAGCAGCTTATCTCCGGGACAGAGACTCGGAAACACCATATATTTT
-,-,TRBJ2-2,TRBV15,CATSRAVGPGELFF,TGTGCCACCAGCAGAGCAGTGGGGCCCGGGGAGCTGTTTTTT
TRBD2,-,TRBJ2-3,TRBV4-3,CASSQDTSGGADTQYF,TGCGCCAGCAGCCAAGATACTAGCGGGGGGGCAGATACGCAGTATTTT
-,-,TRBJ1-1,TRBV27,CASSHIGEAFF,TGTGCCAGCAGCCATATTGGGGAAGCTTTCTTT
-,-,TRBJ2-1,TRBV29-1,CSVVLAVVQFF,TGCAGCGTGGTTTTAGCGGTCGTGCAGTTCTTC
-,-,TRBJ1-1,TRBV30,CAVGGPAFF,TGTGCCGTGGGGGGCCCAGCTTTCTTT
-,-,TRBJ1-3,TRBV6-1,CASSERSGHNSGNTIYF,TGTGCCAGCAGTGAAAGGAGTGGACACAACTCTGGAAACACCATATATTTT
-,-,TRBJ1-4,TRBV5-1,CASSSQGVGEKLFF,TGCGCCAGCAGCTCACAGGGAGTTGGCGAAAAACTGTTTTTT
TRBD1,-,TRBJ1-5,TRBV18,CASSFQGAGQPQHF,TGTGCCAGCTCATTTCAGGGGGCGGGGCAGCCCCAGCATTTT
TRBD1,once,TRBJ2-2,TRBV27,CASSFDRANTGELFF,TGTGCCAGCAGCTTTGACAGGGCGAACACCGGGGAGCTGTTTTTT
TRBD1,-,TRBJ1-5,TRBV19,CASSISGQGNNQPQHF,TGTGCCAGTAGTATTTCCGGACAGGGGAACAATCAGCCCCAGCATTTT
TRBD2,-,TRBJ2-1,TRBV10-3,CAIRPAGVEYNEQFF,TGTGCCATTAGGCCCGCGGGAGTGGAGTACAATGAGCAGTTCTTC
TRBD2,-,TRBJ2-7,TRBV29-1,CSVGDYRQAYEQYF,TGCAGCGTGGGGGACTATCGCCAGGCCTACGAGCAGTACTTC